The rows below give T cell receptor beta chains drawn from one sample of a study of blood T cell repertoires in COVID-19. Here immunoSEQ multiplex PCR was the method, and the copy in TCRdb shows in-frame clones only, minus some. The sample holds roughly 250,000 clones, about 87% seen once. Sequenced material: PBMCs or T cells enriched from blood (not recorded which). The origin of the receptors is a woman aged 45-59 years who had recovered from COVID-19. Each CDR3 is given with its conserved first and last residue. Each record gives: V gene, J gene, clone size, D gene, CDR3 protein, CDR3 DNA. A D gene is named only where the DNA matches it firmly. Clone size is given for some rows only: seen once, a few or many times, or a class if the clone is expanded.

TRBV2	TRBJ1-2	few	-	CASSEDIYGYTF	TGTGCCAGCAGTGAGGACATCTATGGCTACACCTTC
TRBV28	TRBJ1-3	-	-	CASGEAGNTIYF	TGTGCCAGCGGCGAGGCTGGAAACACCATATATTTT
TRBV5-1	TRBJ2-3	-	-	CASSRFGQGSSTDTQYF	TGCGCCAGCAGCCGTTTCGGGCAGGGATCTAGCACAGATACGCAGTATTTT
TRBV12-3/TRBV12-4	TRBJ1-2	few	-	CASSLARGYGYTF	TGTGCCAGCAGTTTGGCTAGGGGCTATGGCTACACCTTC
TRBV5-4	TRBJ2-5	once	-	CASSSSGSQETQYF	TGTGCCAGCAGTTCAAGCGGGTCCCAAGAGACCCAGTACTTC
TRBV28	TRBJ1-6	-	-	CASRATGPPSSPLHF	TGTGCCAGCAGGGCAACAGGGCCCCCGTCTTCACCCCTCCACTTT
TRBV30	TRBJ2-3	-	-	CASLPGDTPKGTDTQYF	TGTGCCTCACTGCCAGGGGACACGCCTAAGGGCACAGATACGCAGTATTTT
TRBV28	TRBJ2-7	-	TRBD1	CASSLGQGGNEQYF	TGTGCCAGCAGTTTGGGACAGGGAGGTAACGAGCAGTACTTC
TRBV7-9	TRBJ1-5	-	-	CASSLSETGNQPQHF	TGTGCCAGCAGCCTATCAGAGACAGGCAATCAGCCCCAGCATTTT
TRBV28	TRBJ1-4	-	-	CASRLPGTNEKLFF	TGTGCCAGCAGGCTTCCGGGAACTAATGAAAAACTGTTTTTT
TRBV28	TRBJ2-7	many	TRBD2	CASSSPGLAEPYEQYF	TGTGCCAGCAGTTCCCCCGGACTAGCGGAACCCTACGAGCAGTACTTC
TRBV5-1	TRBJ2-7	-	TRBD1	CASTPEGDRAPYEQYF	TGCGCCAGCACCCCGGAGGGGGACAGGGCTCCCTACGAGCAGTACTTC
TRBV19	TRBJ2-1	-	TRBD2	CASSPSGRAPYNEQFF	TGTGCCAGTAGTCCTAGCGGGAGGGCCCCCTACAATGAGCAGTTCTTC
TRBV15	TRBJ1-3	-	-	CATSRDRGQGNTIYF	TGTGCCACCAGCAGAGATCGAGGACAGGGAAACACCATATATTTT
TRBV3-1/TRBV3-2	TRBJ2-7	-	TRBD2	CASSPTSGKSYEQYF	TGTGCCAGCAGCCCTACTAGCGGTAAGAGCTACGAGCAGTACTTC
TRBV3-1/TRBV3-2	TRBJ1-5	-	-	CASSQAGRRQPQHF	TGTGCCAGCAGCCAAGCAGGGCGAAGGCAGCCCCAGCATTTT
TRBV12-3/TRBV12-4	TRBJ2-5	-	-	CASSPTGYETQYF	TGTGCCAGCAGTCCCACGGGATACGAGACCCAGTACTTC
TRBV5-1	TRBJ2-3	-	-	CASSLEVDKDTQYF	TGCGCCAGCAGCTTGGAGGTAGACAAAGATACGCAGTATTTT
TRBV5-1	TRBJ1-2	-	TRBD1	CASSPRQGAYYGYTF	TGCGCCAGCAGCCCCCGACAGGGGGCTTACTATGGCTACACCTTC
TRBV4-2	TRBJ1-2	few	-	CASSHSTAETNYGYTF	TGTGCCAGCAGCCATTCGACAGCCGAGACTAACTATGGCTACACCTTC
TRBV28	TRBJ2-1	-	TRBD2	CASSIPPSGSDEQFF	TGTGCCAGCAGTATACCACCTAGCGGGAGCGATGAGCAGTTCTTC
TRBV3-1/TRBV3-2	TRBJ2-4	-	-	CASSQAGQTNIQYF	TGTGCCAGCAGCCAGGCGGGACAGACCAACATTCAGTACTTC
TRBV7-9	TRBJ2-2	-	TRBD2	CASSRYSGTNTGELFF	TGTGCCAGCAGCCGGTATAGCGGGACGAACACCGGGGAGCTGTTTTTT
TRBV2	TRBJ2-3	-	-	CASSGAPPAPPRVYF	TGTGCCAGCAGTGGGGCCCCCCCCGCGCCCCCGAGGGTGTATTTT
TRBV10-1	TRBJ2-7	-	-	CASSDNYEQYF	TGCGCCAGCTCCGACAACTACGAGCAGTACTTC
TRBV6-5	TRBJ1-1	-	-	CASSKGLNTEAFF	TGTGCCAGCAGCAAAGGACTAAACACTGAAGCTTTCTTT
TRBV9	TRBJ2-1	-	-	CASSVGRGPYNEQFF	TGTGCCAGCAGCGTAGGGCGGGGACCCTACAATGAGCAGTTCTTC
TRBV10-3	TRBJ2-3	-	TRBD1	CAISTGTVSTDTQYF	TGTGCCATCAGTACCGGGACAGTTAGCACAGATACGCAGTATTTT